This T cell receptor beta chain was recovered during a study of blood T cell repertoires in COVID-19. With V trimmed by 6 bases and J by 11 bases, 8 bases remained unmatched. The CDR3 is made up of 12 amino acids. Germline values: CDR1 SEHNR, CDR2 FQNEAQ (reference sequence). The table came from immunoSEQ multiplex PCR; TCRdb's copy has only in-frame clones and leaves some out. The table records about 37,000 clones, roughly 78% of them present only once. This receptor was identified in a woman in her sixties or seventies with acute or convalescent COVID-19. The specimen sequenced was peripheral blood. The V call is TRBV7-9, the J call TRBJ2-3; 7 nucleotides line up with TRBD2. In DNA, the CDR3 is TGTGCCAGCAGTTATGCTAGCGGTCGGCAGTATTTT. Residues: CASSYASGRQYF.